This entry is about one T cell receptor (beta chain). Within 2 weeks of study entry, exposed participants had contacted a PCR-confirmed or clinician-diagnosed COVID-19 case. These data come from a study of blood T cell repertoires in COVID-19. Study background: Samples taken during acute and convalescent COVID-19 were collected in the United States, Italy and Spain. T cells, B-cell-depleted T cells, or PBMCs supplied cDNA or gDNA.

Original processing notes: Reference gene primer amplification yielded estimated nucleated cell counts. Produced via immunoSEQ multiplex PCR; TCRdb's table is partial and in-frame only. For V, J and clone size, that table is used; D and trimming come from the DNA. The table lists under 300,000 clones, roughly 81% of them singletons. Germline V gives CDR1 KGHSH, CDR2 LQKENI. The germline V and J ends were trimmed by 2 bases and 7 bases, with 9 bases remaining between them. The CDR3 is 13 amino acids. The chain employs TRBV18 and TRBJ1-5; D is perhaps TRBD1 (5 bases). Sequences were obtained from PBMCs or T cells enriched from blood (not recorded which). The clonotype was recovered from a woman aged 50 to 65 who had been exposed to COVID-19. This CDR3 reads CASSPATAQPQHF. In DNA form, the CDR3 reads TGTGCCAGCTCACCAGCGACAGCCCAGCCCCAGCATTTT.